These 17 T cell receptor beta chains share one sample of origin, sequenced in a study of blood T cell repertoires in COVID-19. TCRdb's copy holds only in-frame clones and misses some; the assay was immunoSEQ multiplex PCR. The sample includes a few hundred thousand clones, around nine tenths of them seen just once. Material for sequencing was peripheral blood. The source is a man between 45 and 60 years old with acute or convalescent COVID-19.

This chain links TRBV9 with TRBJ2-3, with a possible D match to TRBD1 (8 bases). Per the germline V gene, CDR1 is SGDLS and CDR2 is YYNGEE. This CDR3 is 17 amino acids long. V was clipped by 0 bases and J by 1 base, with 15 bases between them. As DNA, the CDR3 is TGTGCCAGCAGCGTAGTTCCCACAGGGGGGGGCACAGATACGCAGTATTTT. Its translation is CASSVVPTGGGTDTQYF.

This clone appeared a single time. The rearrangement joins TRBV14 to TRBJ1-6; D might be TRBD1 (5 bases). The CDR3 runs to 12 residues. V lost 4 bases and J 9 bases, leaving 7 bases between the germline ends. Germline values: CDR1 SGHDN, CDR2 FVKESK. The CDR3 DNA reads TGTGCCAGCAGCCCCGGGGGTTCACCCCTCCACTTT. As protein: CASSPGGSPLHF.

The chain couples TRBV24-1 to TRBJ2-3; TRBD1 matches 10 bases. The V and J ends lost 3 bases and 3 bases, in that order; junction bases with no gene match: 5. CDR1 is KGHDR, CDR2 SFDVKD, per germline. This CDR3 contains 16 residues. The CDR3 here is CATSDHRDRGTDTQYF. DNA of the CDR3: TGTGCCACCAGTGATCACCGGGACAGGGGAACAGATACGCAGTATTTT.

The rearrangement joins TRBV2 to TRBJ1-1; the D is unclear. Germline loops: CDR1 SNHLY, CDR2 FYNNEI. The CDR3 runs 13 residues. Trimming shortened V by 8 bases and J by 2 bases, and 12 bases separated the two germline ends. CDR3 loop: CASRRAVNTEAFF. CDR3 sequence (DNA): TGTGCCAGCCGGCGGGCAGTTAACACTGAAGCTTTCTTT.

The V and J genes are TRBV5-1 and TRBJ2-1; 7 bases are a match to TRBD2. This CDR3 region has 13 residues. V lost 2 bases, J lost 5 bases, and 1 base stayed unmatched. The V gene's germline CDR1 is SGHRS and CDR2 YFSETQ. The CDR3 DNA reads as TGCGCCAGCAGCTTTGGGGGGGACAATGAGCAGTTCTTC. It is translated as CASSFGGDNEQFF.

The V and J genes are TRBV12-3 or TRBV12-4 and TRBJ1-2, with TRBD1 as a possible D gene (5 bases). The CDR3 is 13 amino acids. Between the trimmed V and J ends, which lost 0 bases and 8 bases, there was a span of 10 bases. CDR3 protein: CASSLANQGGYTF. In DNA, the CDR3 is TGTGCCAGCAGTTTAGCGAATCAGGGAGGCTACACCTTC.

The chain has TRBV10-3 and TRBJ1-3; possible D gene TRBD1, 5 bases. CDR3 length equals 16 residues. Looked up from germline, CDR1 is ENHRY and CDR2 is SYGVKD. Trimming took off 7 bases at V and 0 bases at J, with 16 bases between the two ends. The CDR3 coding sequence is TGTGCCATCACTAACACCGGGGGTAGCTCTGGAAACACCATATATTTT. Its protein is CAITNTGGSSGNTIYF.

The chain is built from TRBV27 and TRBJ1-1, with unresolved D. The length of the CDR3 is 13 residues. The germline V gene has CDR1 MNHEY and CDR2 SMNVEV (reference sequence). V was shortened by 6 bases and J by 1 base, with 9 bases between the two germline ends. Written as DNA, the CDR3 is TGTGCCAGCAGCCAACTCGAGAACACTGAAGCTTTCTTT. Amino acid sequence: CASSQLENTEAFF.

V is TRBV19 and J is TRBJ1-2; possibly TRBD1 for D (5 bases). This CDR3 contains 15 residues. The V and J ends lost 5 bases and 4 bases respectively, with 17 bases between them. Per germline, CDR1 LNHDA and CDR2 SQIVND (reference sequence). This CDR3 reads CASSGPGGISYGYTF. CDR3 DNA: TGTGCCAGTAGTGGCCCCGGGGGAATCAGCTATGGCTACACCTTC.

The chain joins TRBV12-3 or TRBV12-4 to TRBJ1-4, with D perhaps TRBD1 (5 bases). Trimming pared 5 bases from V and 7 bases from J, leaving 8 bases between. The CDR3 is 12 amino acids. The CDR3 sequence is CASSPDSEKLFF. The CDR3 DNA is TGTGCCAGCAGTCCCGACAGTGAAAAACTGTTTTTT.

The chain is built from TRBV18 and TRBJ2-1; possibly TRBD1 for D (6 bases). The CDR3 is 17 amino acids. Germline V gives CDR1 KGHSH, CDR2 LQKENI. Between the trimmed V and J ends, which lost 3 bases and 2 bases, there was a span of 17 bases. CDR3 DNA: TGTGCCAGCTCACCGTTTAACCCCAGGACAGCCTACAATGAGCAGTTCTTC. Translation gives CASSPFNPRTAYNEQFF.

The chain joins TRBV5-6 to TRBJ1-2; a weak D match, TRBD1 (5 bases). The CDR3 length is 16 residues. CDR1 and CDR2 (germline): SGHDT, YYEEEE. V shed 0 bases and J shed 7 bases, with 19 bases lying between them. The DNA for the CDR3 is TGTGCCAGCAGCTTGGCCTCCCAGGGAGGCTTAGGTGGCTACACCTTC. Its translation: CASSLASQGGLGGYTF.

This chain joins TRBV5-1 and TRBJ1-2, with D possibly matching TRBD1 (6 bases). V dropped 0 bases and J dropped 2 bases, with 11 bases sitting between them. This CDR3 has 15 residues. In germline, CDR1 is SGHRS, CDR2 YFSETQ. The CDR3 sequence is CASSLDPTGNYGYTF. The CDR3 bases are TGCGCCAGCAGCTTGGACCCCACAGGGAACTATGGCTACACCTTC. Complete variable domain (other parts from reference TRBV5-1 and TRBJ1-2): KAGVTQTPRYLIKTRGQQVTLSCSPISGHRSVSWYQQTPGQGLQFLFEYFSETQRNKGNFPGRFSGRQFSNSRSEMNVSTLELGDSALYLCASSLDPTGNYGYTFGSGTRLTVV.

The chain recombines TRBV3-1 (or the pseudogene TRBV3-2) with TRBJ1-6; 8 bases are a match to TRBD1. Germline V gene sequence: CDR1 LGHDT, CDR2 YNNKEL (reference sequence). This CDR3 is 15 amino acids long. V gave up 4 bases and J gave up 7 bases; unmatched junction bases: 6. The CDR3 nucleotides read TGTGCCAGCAGCCCACAACGGACAGGGAATTCACCCCTCCACTTT. Its translation: CASSPQRTGNSPLHF.

The rearrangement joins TRBV7-6 to TRBJ2-2, with 9 bases identical to TRBD1. Germline-derived CDR1 and CDR2 are SGHVS and FNYEAQ. This CDR3 contains 16 residues. The V and J ends lost 5 bases and 7 bases, in that order; junction bases with no gene match: 11. DNA for the CDR3: TGTGCCAGCAGCCCAACTGGGACAGGGCGGGTCGGGGAGCTGTTTTTT. The encoded protein is CASSPTGTGRVGELFF.

This clone is medium-sized (0.01 to 0.1%) within its sample. The chain couples TRBV7-6 to TRBJ2-2, with TRBD2 matching over 13 bases. This CDR3 has 19 amino acids. Looked up from germline, CDR1 is SGHVS and CDR2 is FNYEAQ. Unmatched junction bases numbered 6, after V lost 2 bases and J lost 0 bases. CDR3 nucleotide sequence: TGTGCCAGCAGCTTAAAGTGGACTAGCGGGGGACCGAACACCGGGGAGCTGTTTTTT. Protein: CASSLKWTSGGPNTGELFF.

In the case of this clone: It is unclear where the CDR3 begins or ends on the DNA, so no DNA is shown, and the CDR3 is as TCRdb lists it. This rearrangement joins TRBV18 to TRBJ2-3; TRBD2 is the table's D call, not checked against the DNA. Germline values: CDR1 KGHSH, CDR2 LQKENI. The CDR3 length equals 14 residues, ends included. The CDR3 is CASILASSTDTQYF.